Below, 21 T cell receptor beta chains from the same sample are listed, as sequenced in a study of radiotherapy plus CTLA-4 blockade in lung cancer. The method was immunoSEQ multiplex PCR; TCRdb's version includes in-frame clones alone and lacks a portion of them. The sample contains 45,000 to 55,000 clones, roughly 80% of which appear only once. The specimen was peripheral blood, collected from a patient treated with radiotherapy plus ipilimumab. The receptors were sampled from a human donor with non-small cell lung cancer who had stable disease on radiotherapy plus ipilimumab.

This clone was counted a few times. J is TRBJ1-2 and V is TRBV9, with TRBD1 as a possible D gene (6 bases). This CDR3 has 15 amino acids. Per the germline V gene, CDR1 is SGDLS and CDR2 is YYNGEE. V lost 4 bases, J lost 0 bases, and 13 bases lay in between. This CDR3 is CASSPQGPTNYGYTF. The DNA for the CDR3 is TGTGCCAGCAGCCCCCAGGGGCCCACTAACTATGGCTACACCTTC.

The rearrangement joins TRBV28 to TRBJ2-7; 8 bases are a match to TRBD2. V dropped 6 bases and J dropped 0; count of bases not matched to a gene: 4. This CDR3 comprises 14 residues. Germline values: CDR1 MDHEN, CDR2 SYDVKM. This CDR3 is CASSLAGLSYEQYF. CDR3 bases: TGTGCCAGCAGCCTAGCGGGCCTCTCCTACGAGCAGTACTTC.

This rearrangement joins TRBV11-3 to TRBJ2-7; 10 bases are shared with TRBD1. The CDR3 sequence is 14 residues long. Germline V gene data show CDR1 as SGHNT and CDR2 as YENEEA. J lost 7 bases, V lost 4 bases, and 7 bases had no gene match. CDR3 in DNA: TGTGCCAGCAGCTCCCGACAGGGGGCAAGGGAGCAGTACTTC. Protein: CASSSRQGAREQYF.

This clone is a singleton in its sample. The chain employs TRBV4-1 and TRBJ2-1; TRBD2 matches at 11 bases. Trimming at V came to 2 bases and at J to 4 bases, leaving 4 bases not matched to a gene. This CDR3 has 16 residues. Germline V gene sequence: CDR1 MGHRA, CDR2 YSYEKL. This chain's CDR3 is CASSQSGLAGYNEQFF. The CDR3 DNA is TGCGCCAGCAGCCAAAGCGGACTAGCGGGTTACAATGAGCAGTTCTTC.

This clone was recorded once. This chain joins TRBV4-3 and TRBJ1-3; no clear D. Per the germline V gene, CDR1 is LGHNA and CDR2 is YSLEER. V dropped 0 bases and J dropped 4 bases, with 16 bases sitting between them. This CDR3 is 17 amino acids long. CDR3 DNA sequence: TGCGCCAGCAGCCAAGATTCCCCGGGCGGAGGGGGAAACACCATATATTTT. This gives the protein CASSQDSPGGGGNTIYF.

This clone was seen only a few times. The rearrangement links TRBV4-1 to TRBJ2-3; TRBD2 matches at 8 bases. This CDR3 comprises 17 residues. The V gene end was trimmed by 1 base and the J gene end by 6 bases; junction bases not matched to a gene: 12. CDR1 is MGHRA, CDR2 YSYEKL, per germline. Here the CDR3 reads CASSQGPRGRSRDTQYF. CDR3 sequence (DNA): TGCGCCAGCAGCCAAGGACCTCGCGGGAGGTCGAGGGATACGCAGTATTTT.

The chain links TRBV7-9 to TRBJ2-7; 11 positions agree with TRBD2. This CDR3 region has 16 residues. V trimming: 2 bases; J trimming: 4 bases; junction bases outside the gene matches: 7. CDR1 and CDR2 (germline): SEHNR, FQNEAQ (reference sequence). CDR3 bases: TGTGCCAGCAGCTTATTGGTCGGGACTAGCGGATACGAGCAGTACTTC. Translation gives CASSLLVGTSGYEQYF.

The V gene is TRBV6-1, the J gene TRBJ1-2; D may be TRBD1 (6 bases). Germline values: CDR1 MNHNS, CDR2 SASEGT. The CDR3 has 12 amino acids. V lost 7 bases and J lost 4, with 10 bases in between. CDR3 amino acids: CASNGQTYGYTF. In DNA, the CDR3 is TGTGCCAGCAATGGACAGACCTATGGCTACACCTTC.

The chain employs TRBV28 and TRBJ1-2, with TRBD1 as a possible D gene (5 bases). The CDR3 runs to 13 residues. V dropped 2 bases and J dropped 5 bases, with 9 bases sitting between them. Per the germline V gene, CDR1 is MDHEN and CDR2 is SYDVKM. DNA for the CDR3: TGTGCCAGCAGTTTAGGCAGGGAATATGGCTACACCTTC. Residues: CASSLGREYGYTF.

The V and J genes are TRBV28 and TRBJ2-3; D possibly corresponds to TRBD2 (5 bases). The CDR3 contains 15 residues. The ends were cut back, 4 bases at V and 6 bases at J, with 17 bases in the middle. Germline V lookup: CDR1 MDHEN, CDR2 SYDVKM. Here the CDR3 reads CASSSPLGLADTQYF. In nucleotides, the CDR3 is TGTGCCAGCAGTTCCCCTTTAGGACTCGCGGATACGCAGTATTTT.

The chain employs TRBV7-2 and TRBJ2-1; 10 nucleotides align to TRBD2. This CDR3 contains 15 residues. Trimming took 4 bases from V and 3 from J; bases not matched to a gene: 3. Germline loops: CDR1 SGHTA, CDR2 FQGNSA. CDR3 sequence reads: CASSSGTSDYNEQFF. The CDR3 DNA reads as TGTGCCAGCAGCTCCGGGACTAGCGACTACAATGAGCAGTTCTTC.

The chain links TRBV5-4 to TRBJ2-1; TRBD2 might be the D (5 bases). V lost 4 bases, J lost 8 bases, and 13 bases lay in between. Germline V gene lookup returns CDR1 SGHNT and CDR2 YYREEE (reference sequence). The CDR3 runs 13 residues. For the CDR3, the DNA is TGTGCCAGCAGCCCCCTGTTCGGGGATGAGCAGTTCTTC. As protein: CASSPLFGDEQFF. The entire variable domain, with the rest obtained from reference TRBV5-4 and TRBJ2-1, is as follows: ETGVTQSPTHLIKTRGQQVTLRCSSQSGHNTVSWYQQALGQGPQFIFQYYREEENGRGNFPPRFSGLQFPNYSSELNVNALELDDSALYLCASSPLFGDEQFFGPGTRLTVL.

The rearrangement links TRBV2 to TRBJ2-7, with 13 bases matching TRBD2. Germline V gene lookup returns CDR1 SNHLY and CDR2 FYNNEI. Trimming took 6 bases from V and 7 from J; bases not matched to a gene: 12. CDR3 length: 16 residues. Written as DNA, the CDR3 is TGTGCCAGCAGCGGGACTGGGACTAGCGGGACGGGGGAGCAGTACTTC. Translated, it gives CASSGTGTSGTGEQYF.

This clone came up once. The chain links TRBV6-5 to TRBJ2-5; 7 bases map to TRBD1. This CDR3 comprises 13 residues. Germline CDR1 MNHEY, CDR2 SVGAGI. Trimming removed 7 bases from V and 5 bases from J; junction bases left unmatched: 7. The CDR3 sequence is CASKNQGVETQYF. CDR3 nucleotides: TGTGCCAGCAAAAATCAGGGGGTTGAGACCCAGTACTTC.

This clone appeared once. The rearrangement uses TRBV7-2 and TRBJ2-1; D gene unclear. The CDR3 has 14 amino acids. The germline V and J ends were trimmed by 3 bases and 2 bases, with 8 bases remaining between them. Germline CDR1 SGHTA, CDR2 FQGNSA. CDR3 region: CASSFEVAYNEQFF. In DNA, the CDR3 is TGTGCCAGCAGCTTTGAGGTAGCCTACAATGAGCAGTTCTTC.

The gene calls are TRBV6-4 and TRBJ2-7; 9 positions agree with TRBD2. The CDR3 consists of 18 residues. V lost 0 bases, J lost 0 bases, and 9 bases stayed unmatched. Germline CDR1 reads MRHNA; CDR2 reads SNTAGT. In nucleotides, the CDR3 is TGTGCCAGCAGTGACTCGAACCGGCTAGCGGGGCTCTCCTACGAGCAGTACTTC. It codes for CASSDSNRLAGLSYEQYF.

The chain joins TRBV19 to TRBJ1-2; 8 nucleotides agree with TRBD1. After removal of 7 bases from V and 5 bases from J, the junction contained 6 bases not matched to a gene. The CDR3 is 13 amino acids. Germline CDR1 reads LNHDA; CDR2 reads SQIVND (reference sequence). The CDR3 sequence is CASTITGGYGYTF. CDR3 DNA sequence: TGTGCCAGTACTATCACAGGGGGGTATGGCTACACCTTC.

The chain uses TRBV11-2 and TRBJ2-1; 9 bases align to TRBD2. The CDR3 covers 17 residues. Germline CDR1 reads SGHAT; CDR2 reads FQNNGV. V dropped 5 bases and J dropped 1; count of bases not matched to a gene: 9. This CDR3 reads CASSHRLAVSSYNEQFF. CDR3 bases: TGTGCCAGCAGCCACCGACTAGCGGTCTCTTCCTACAATGAGCAGTTCTTC.

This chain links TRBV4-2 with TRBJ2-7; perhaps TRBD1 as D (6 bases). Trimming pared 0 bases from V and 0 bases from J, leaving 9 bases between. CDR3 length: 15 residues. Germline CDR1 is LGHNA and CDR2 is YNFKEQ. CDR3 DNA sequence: TGTGCCAGCAGCCAAGATACAGGGAGCTCCTACGAGCAGTACTTC. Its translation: CASSQDTGSSYEQYF.

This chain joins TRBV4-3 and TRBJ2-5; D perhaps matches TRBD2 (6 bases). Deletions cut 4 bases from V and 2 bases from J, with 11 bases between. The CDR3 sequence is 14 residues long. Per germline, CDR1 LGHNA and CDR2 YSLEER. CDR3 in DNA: TGCGCCAGCAGCCCCTCGGGGGTGCAAGAGACCCAGTACTTC. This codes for CASSPSGVQETQYF.

This CDR3 reads CASSEYGTTLNTEAFF. The CDR3 DNA sequence: TGTGCCAGCAGTGAATATGGGACAACTTTGAACACTGAAGCTTTCTTT. J is TRBJ1-1 and V is TRBV25-1; weak D call: TRBD1 (6 bases). The germline V and J ends were trimmed by 0 bases and 0 bases, with 11 bases remaining between them. CDR1 and CDR2 (germline): MGHDK, SYGVNS. The CDR3 contains 16 residues.